This entry features one T cell receptor (beta chain) sequence. Its antigen remains unidentified. The CDR3 spans 14 residues. Looked up from germline, CDR1 is SGHVS and CDR2 is FQNEAQ. V lost 2 bases, J lost 4 bases, and 2 bases stayed unmatched. The data derive from a study of cytomegalovirus exposure and HLA in healthy donors. Study results and caveats: The HLA-A and HLA-B alleles of most subjects were reportedly predicted accurately from TCR beta sequences. Presence/absence analyses supposed approximately even sequencing depth among donors. Most TCR sequences were uncommon, yet certain public TCRs appeared in many donors. The only immune exposure information that was available was CMV serostatus.

In the PCR, 60 Vbeta and 13 Jbeta primers were used. The method was immunoSEQ multiplex PCR; TCRdb's version includes in-frame clones alone and lacks a portion of them. The sample shows about 160,000 clones, less than 85% of them seen only once. This clonotype originated in a male donor in good health and CMV-seronegative. The chain employs TRBV7-8 and TRBJ1-5, with 7 bases that match TRBD1. The specimen was PBMCs. The DNA for the CDR3 is TGTGCCAGCAGCTTACGGGACAGAAATCAGCCCCAGCATTTT. This encodes CASSLRDRNQPQHF. The variable domain in full, with the rest retrieved from reference TRBV7-8 and TRBJ1-5, is GAGVSQSPRYKVAKRGQDVALRCDPISGHVSLFWYQQALGQGPEFLTYFQNEAQLDKSGLPSDRFFAERPEGSVSTLKIQRTQQEDSAVYLCASSLRDRNQPQHFGDGTRLSIL.